This T cell receptor beta chain was sequenced for a study of Ad26.COV2.S vaccination and SARS-CoV-2 variants (dated by TCRdb to about 2021). Broadly, across the study: Donors in the vaccine arm were drawn from COV1001, a multicentre, randomized, double-blind, placebo-controlled phase I-IIa trial testing Ad26.COV2.S in healthy adults. Dosing of Ad26.COV2.S was intramuscular, at either 5x10^10 or 1x10^11 viral particles, delivered as one shot or as two shots spaced 56 days apart. TCRbeta repertoire sequencing served as the tool for gauging how specific and how broad the SARS-CoV-2-reactive T cell receptors were following Ad26.COV2.S vaccination. The TCR-sequenced set comprised approximately 32 samples: roughly 19 Ad26.COV2.S vaccine recipients, 5 placebo recipients and 8 SARS-CoV-2 convalescent individuals. Trial participants were randomized into five groups of five, in which low-dose or high-dose Ad26.COV2.S was given once or twice, or placebo was given on both occasions. Throughout the experiments and outcome assessment, investigators stayed blinded to trial group allocation. Study-level results and caveats: The authors noted that total T cell responses may have been underestimated by the TCR breadth and depth analyses. The study was not powered for comparison of responses between vaccine doses or regimens. After vaccination, substantial breadth of spike-specific CD8+ and CD4+ T cell responses was reported. Vaccine and placebo recipients had comparable non-spike TCR breadth, which fits with the vaccine containing only spike. Compared with placebo recipients, Ad26.COV2.S recipients showed higher spike-specific TCR breadth (P = 0.0014).

According to the study, the label for this sample's treatment or condition signals: around 19 received Ad26.COV2.S at low or high dose, single or two shots; about 5 received placebo; per-sample allocation not given. Repertoires of vaccine and placebo recipients were sequenced from samples taken on day 63 after the first injection. Between 29 July and 7 August 2020, Cohort 1b enrolled about 27 adults aged 18-55 years at one site in Boston, USA. Ad26.COV2.S consisted of a replication-incompetent adenovirus type 26 vector by which a prefusion-stabilized SARS-CoV-2 spike protein from the original Wuhan strain was expressed. Points on this clone: Its antigen is unknown. Base qualities were left out, and no much larger clone turns up one base away.

The V end loses 2 bases and the J end loses 7 bases, and a stretch of 17 bases separates them. From a lookup of the germline V gene, CDR1 and CDR2 are SQVTM and ANQGSEA. From the cysteine through the phenylalanine, the CDR3 covers 14 amino acids. Only CDR3 DNA is held: 42 bases, read in frame from base 1. TCRbeta CDR3 regions were sequenced with the immunoSEQ Assay. After extraction, genomic DNA underwent amplification by bias-controlled multiplex PCR, followed by high-throughput sequencing. Per the source publication's procedure: To quantify the absolute abundance of each unique TCRbeta CDR3 region, sequences were collapsed and filtered. T cell fraction was estimated by normalization of TCRbeta template counts to usable DNA, with usable DNA being measured through amplification of reference genes present in all nucleated cells. Repertoire TCRs were annotated as SARS-CoV-2-specific by exact matching of V gene, CDR3 amino acid sequence and J gene to a known reactive TCR set. The reference SARS-CoV-2 TCR set was derived from MIRA and filtered for enrichment in COVID-19-positive ImmuneCODE repertoires, a step that removed public or cross-reactive TCRs. Drawing on the MIRA antigens, annotated TCRs were analysed further at the level of specific ORF or position within ORF. Breadth was defined as the number of annotated unique rearrangements divided by the total number of unique productive rearrangements, and depth was defined as the summed frequency of the annotated unique rearrangements. Two-sided Wilcoxon rank-sum tests were used to compare TCR breadth between groups. TCRdb provides this immuneACCESS table in a form limited to in-frame rearrangements. Some clones are lacking; in checked studies, under half of them reflect an unresolved V gene, and why the rest are absent is not known. V and J calls and clone size are those listed in that table; D and trimming were worked out from the DNA. Here the sample has more than 300,000 clones; roughly 80% occur a single time. The ten largest account for 2.1% of the sample.

The chain employs TRBV29-1 and TRBJ1-1; possibly the D gene is TRBD1, per 5 matching bases. The receptor comes from a person aged 18-65 years who received the Ad26.COV2.S COVID-19 vaccine or a placebo. This specimen was peripheral blood, taken in a trial of Ad26.COV2.S vaccine versus placebo. The CDR3: CSVERGQLADEAFF. Here is the DNA: TGCAGCGTTGAACGGGGCCAACTTGCCGATGAAGCTTTCTTT.